These 27 T cell receptor beta chains originate from one sample sequenced in a study of T cell repertoires in cytomegalovirus infection. TCRdb ran MiXCR on the reads and lists one entry per CDR3 protein. The sample records 450,000 to 550,000 distinct CDR3 sequences, approximately 46% being singletons. These TCRs' antigens remain unknown. Here the sequenced sample was cultured PBMCs, taken from culture after CMV antigen stimulation. The receptors stem from a human donor in good health (CMV status not recorded). Some clones in this sample may be carry-over from other donors' samples.

The V and J genes are TRBV5-1 and TRBJ2-1, with 9 bases matching TRBD2. V gave up 4 bases and J gave up 7 bases; unmatched junction bases: 12. The CDR3 consists of 16 residues. CDR1 and CDR2 (germline): SGHRS, YFSETQ. DNA for the CDR3: TGCGCCAGCAGCATATTAGCGGGGGCCGCCGCAAATGAGCAGTTCTTC. Protein sequence: CASSILAGAAANEQFF.

The genes are TRBV12-3 or TRBV12-4 and TRBJ2-7; the match to TRBD2 covers 12 bases. The CDR3 loop spans 16 amino acids. V lost 5 bases and J lost 5; bases outside the gene matches: 10. CDR3 DNA sequence: TGTGCCAGCAGTCCCCCGGGACTAGCGGGTGTCCACGAGCAGTACTTC. It is translated as CASSPPGLAGVHEQYF.

The genes are TRBV20-1 and TRBJ2-3, with TRBD2 matching over 7 bases. The CDR3 spans 14 residues. Trimming at V came to 3 bases and at J to 7 bases, leaving 10 bases not matched to a gene. Germline CDR1 DFQATT, CDR2 SNEGSKA (reference sequence). In nucleotides, the CDR3 is TGCAGTGCTAGGTTAGCGGGTCTCCCGAATACGCAGTATTTT. This sequence encodes CSARLAGLPNTQYF.

The rearrangement uses TRBV7-2 and TRBJ2-3; 7 bases align to TRBD2. The CDR3 spans 15 residues. Germline V lookup: CDR1 SGHTA, CDR2 FQGNSA. After removal of 5 bases from V and 2 bases from J, the junction contained 7 bases not matched to a gene. CDR3 nucleotide sequence: TGTGCCAGCAGCCCAGGTGCGGGAGCCACAGATACGCAGTATTTT. It translates to CASSPGAGATDTQYF.

This chain connects TRBV4-2 to TRBJ1-6; a weak D match, TRBD1 (6 bases). The CDR3 runs to 15 residues. Trimming left V 0 bases short and J 7 bases short, with 10 bases between. The germline gives CDR1 LGHNA, CDR2 YNFKEQ. The CDR3 protein is CASSQEYRANSPLHF. DNA of the CDR3: TGTGCCAGCAGCCAAGAGTACAGGGCGAATTCACCCCTCCACTTT.

A few counts support this clonotype. The chain is built from TRBV5-1 and TRBJ1-1; D is possibly TRBD1 (6 bases). Trimming took off 4 bases at V and 1 base at J, with 14 bases between the two ends. Germline-derived CDR1 and CDR2 are SGHRS and YFSETQ. The CDR3 extends over 15 amino acids. CDR3 coding DNA: TGCGCCAGCAGCCCATGGGGGCAGGCGAACACTGAAGCTTTCTTT. Translated: CASSPWGQANTEAFF.

The chain joins TRBV18 to TRBJ2-5; no clear D gene. This CDR3 contains 14 residues. The germline gives CDR1 KGHSH, CDR2 LQKENI. V lost 0 bases to trimming and J lost 5 bases, with 10 bases between them. CDR3 nucleotide sequence: TGTGCCAGCTCACCACCCGGTCACCGGGAGACCCAGTACTTC. Protein: CASSPPGHRETQYF.

V gene TRBV28 combines with J gene TRBJ1-5, with TRBD1 as a possible D gene (5 bases). The CDR3 spans 15 residues. Trimming stripped 6 bases from V and 3 bases from J, with 15 bases between. Germline V gene data show CDR1 as MDHEN and CDR2 as SYDVKM. For the CDR3, the DNA is TGTGCCAGCAGCCCAACCGGGGGGTACAATCAGCCCCAGCATTTT. Translating it yields CASSPTGGYNQPQHF.

The chain joins TRBV28 to TRBJ1-2; D gene uncertain. V lost 1 base to trimming and J lost 4 bases, with 13 bases between them. Germline V gene lookup returns CDR1 MDHEN and CDR2 SYDVKM. CDR3 length: 15 amino acids. The CDR3 region is CASSLSFRFLYGYTF. In DNA, the CDR3 is TGTGCCAGCAGTTTATCGTTCAGGTTTCTCTATGGCTACACCTTC.

The J gene is TRBJ1-2, the V gene TRBV6-1; TRBD1 aligns across 12 bases. The CDR3 extends over 15 amino acids. Germline V CDR1 and CDR2: MNHNS, SASEGT. The V segment lost 2 bases and the J segment 8 bases; nucleotides outside the gene matches: 6. The CDR3 nucleotides are TGTGCCAGCAGTGAAACGGGACAGGGGGCGAGGGGCTACACCTTC. Translated, it gives CASSETGQGARGYTF.

V is TRBV7-2 and J is TRBJ2-7, with TRBD2 matching 9 bases. This CDR3 contains 16 residues. CDR1 is SGHTA and CDR2 is FQGNSA in the germline V gene. The junction had 8 bases not matched to a gene; V was cut back by 2 bases and J by 3 bases. The CDR3 region has the DNA TGTGCCAGCAGCTTAATGGGGACTAGCTTTAGCTACGAGCAGTACTTC. Translating it yields CASSLMGTSFSYEQYF. Combining the CDR3 with reference TRBV7-2 and TRBJ2-7 gives the whole variable domain GAGVSQSPSNKVTEKGKDVELRCDPISGHTALYWYRQSLGQGLEFLIYFQGNSAPDKSGLPSDRFSAERTGGSVSTLTIQRTQQEDSAVYLCASSLMGTSFSYEQYFGPGTRLTVT.

The rearrangement links TRBV12-3 or TRBV12-4 to TRBJ1-4, with 8 positions matching TRBD1. This CDR3 is built from 15 residues. J lost 7 bases, V lost 6 bases, and 10 bases had no gene match. CDR3 region: CASRYRDRTFEKLFF. In DNA, the CDR3 is TGTGCCAGCAGATACCGGGACAGGACTTTTGAAAAACTGTTTTTT.

J is TRBJ2-3 and V is TRBV11-2; 7 bases are shared with TRBD2. From germline, CDR1 is SGHAT and CDR2 FQNNGV. The junction had 14 bases not matched to a gene; V was cut back by 6 bases and J by 5 bases. The CDR3 is 16 amino acids. The CDR3 DNA is TGTGCCAGCAGTCCCCGGAGGAGCGGGAAGGGAGATACGCAGTATTTT. This sequence encodes CASSPRRSGKGDTQYF.

This chain uses TRBV6-2 or TRBV6-3 with TRBJ2-7; perhaps D is TRBD1 or TRBD2 (5 bases each). Germline V gene data show CDR1 as MNHEY and CDR2 as SVGEGT. CDR3 size: 13 residues. V was trimmed by 8 bases and J by 4 bases, leaving 15 bases between them. The CDR3 DNA reads TGTGCCAGCCGGGGCAGTACTAGATACGAGCAGTACTTC. Amino acids: CASRGSTRYEQYF.

The rearrangement joins TRBV19 to TRBJ2-1; D remains ambiguous. CDR3 length: 11 residues. V was trimmed by 7 bases and J by 6 bases, leaving 7 bases between them. Germline lookup yields CDR1 LNHDA and CDR2 SQIVND (reference sequence). CDR3 loop: CASKWGNEQFF. The CDR3 bases are TGTGCCAGTAAATGGGGCAATGAGCAGTTCTTC. The full variable domain, rest sourced from reference TRBV19 and TRBJ2-1, is DGGITQSPKYLFRKEGQNVTLSCEQNLNHDAMYWYRQDPGQGLRLIYYSQIVNDFQKGDIAEGYSVSREKKESFPLTVTSAQKNPTAFYLCASKWGNEQFFGPGTRLTVL.

This clonotype was found a few times. V usage is TRBV7-2 and J usage is TRBJ2-5; TRBD2 matches 8 bases. The CDR3 length is 16 residues. V lost 5 bases to trimming and J lost 3 bases; unmatched junction nucleotides: 11. Germline V gene data show CDR1 as SGHTA and CDR2 as FQGNSA. The CDR3 sequence: CASSPSLLAAEETQYF. The CDR3 DNA sequence: TGTGCCAGCAGCCCCTCCCTACTAGCGGCGGAAGAGACCCAGTACTTC.

This clonotype was picked up a small number of times. The chain is built from TRBV12-3 or TRBV12-4 and TRBJ2-2; no definite D call. This CDR3 region has 12 residues. Trimming stripped 5 bases from V and 7 bases from J, with 8 bases between. The CDR3 loop is CASSTIYGELFF. Written as DNA, the CDR3 is TGTGCCAGCAGTACCATCTACGGGGAGCTGTTTTTT.

This rearrangement joins TRBV18 to TRBJ1-6, with D unclear. The CDR3 length is 13 residues. Trimming cost V 2 bases and J 10 bases, with 9 bases left between them. In germline, CDR1 is KGHSH, CDR2 LQKENI. This CDR3 reads CASSPGGRSPLHF. The CDR3 coding sequence is TGTGCCAGCTCACCAGGAGGACGCTCACCCCTCCACTTT.

The chain has TRBV19 and TRBJ2-3; 9 nucleotides match TRBD2. From germline, CDR1 is LNHDA and CDR2 SQIVND (reference sequence). The trim removed 4 bases at V and 2 bases at J, leaving 4 bases unmatched. CDR3 length: 15 amino acids. CDR3 sequence: CASSKQRGDTDTQYF. CDR3 nucleotides: TGTGCCAGTAGTAAACAGCGGGGGGACACAGATACGCAGTATTTT.

The CDR3 protein is CSARDTGQGGGEKLFF. CDR3 nucleotide sequence: TGCAGTGCTAGAGACACCGGACAGGGCGGAGGTGAAAAACTGTTTTTT. The chain has TRBV20-1 and TRBJ1-4, with TRBD1 matching 8 bases. V shed 0 bases and J 7 bases; nucleotides not matched to a gene: 10. The germline gives CDR1 DFQATT, CDR2 SNEGSKA (reference sequence). The CDR3 extends over 16 amino acids.

The chain combines TRBV29-1 with TRBJ1-2; a possible D gene is TRBD1 (5 bases). This CDR3 comprises 13 residues. Trimming took 1 base from V and 7 from J, leaving 13 bases between them. The V gene's germline CDR1 is SQVTM and CDR2 ANQGSEA. DNA of the CDR3: TGCAGCGTTGAAGGTACAGGAAAAAGTGGCTACACCTTC. This gives the protein CSVEGTGKSGYTF. The variable domain in full, with the rest retrieved from reference TRBV29-1 and TRBJ1-2, is SAVISQKPSRDICQRGTSLTIQCQVDSQVTMMFWYRQQPGQSLTLIATANQGSEATYESGFVIDKFPISRPNLTFSTLTVSNMSPEDSSIYLCSVEGTGKSGYTFGSGTRLTVV.

The chain employs TRBV11-2 and TRBJ2-7, with D uncertain. Germline V gene lookup returns CDR1 SGHAT and CDR2 FQNNGV. The ends were cut back, 1 base at V and 2 bases at J, with 9 bases in the middle. CDR3 length: 14 amino acids. The CDR3 sequence: CASSLVRKAYEQYF. The CDR3, as DNA: TGTGCCAGCAGCTTAGTCCGGAAAGCCTACGAGCAGTACTTC.

This clonotype has a count of ten or more. The V and J genes are TRBV7-2 and TRBJ2-1, with 9 nucleotides matching TRBD2. The germline gives CDR1 SGHTA, CDR2 FQGNSA. The CDR3 is 16 residues long. V shed 5 bases, J shed 3 bases, and the junction held 8 bases outside the gene matches. This CDR3 reads CASSPFGTSFYNEQFF. The CDR3 DNA reads as TGTGCCAGCAGCCCCTTCGGGACTAGCTTCTACAATGAGCAGTTCTTC.

This clonotype has only a few counts. This chain joins TRBV7-2 and TRBJ1-2; the D is unclear. V shed 8 bases and J shed 4 bases, with 17 bases lying between them. This CDR3 is built from 14 residues. Germline-derived CDR1 and CDR2 are SGHTA and FQGNSA. CDR3 sequence: CASSNVGRGYGYTF. DNA for the CDR3: TGTGCCAGCTCTAACGTAGGGCGTGGCTATGGCTACACCTTC.

This sequence joins TRBV12-5 and TRBJ2-5; the D gene is possibly TRBD2 (7 bases). Trimming left V 5 bases short and J 4 bases short, with 11 bases between. CDR3 length: 13 amino acids. Germline CDR1 reads LGHNT; CDR2 reads FRNRAP. The CDR3: CASGGGAPETQYF. The CDR3 nucleotides are TGTGCTAGTGGTGGGGGGGCACCAGAGACCCAGTACTTC.

This clonotype was counted many times. V is TRBV7-2 and J is TRBJ2-7; 8 nucleotides match TRBD2. V shed 1 base, J shed 2 bases, and the junction held 4 bases outside the gene matches. CDR1 is SGHTA and CDR2 is FQGNSA in the germline V gene. The CDR3 contains 15 residues. CDR3 protein: CASSLEAGDPYEQYF. The CDR3 DNA follows: TGTGCCAGCAGCTTAGAAGCGGGAGATCCCTACGAGCAGTACTTC.

Only a few counts were recorded for this clonotype. CDR3 coding DNA: TGTGCCAGCAGCTCGGGGCTGGTGACAGTGATGGGAGAGACCCAGTACTTC. Translation: CASSSGLVTVMGETQYF. V is TRBV7-6 and J is TRBJ2-5; either TRBD1 or TRBD2 may supply D (5 bases each). The CDR3 sequence is 17 residues long. Germline CDR1 is SGHVS and CDR2 is FNYEAQ. Trimming pared 4 bases from V and 4 bases from J, leaving 22 bases between.